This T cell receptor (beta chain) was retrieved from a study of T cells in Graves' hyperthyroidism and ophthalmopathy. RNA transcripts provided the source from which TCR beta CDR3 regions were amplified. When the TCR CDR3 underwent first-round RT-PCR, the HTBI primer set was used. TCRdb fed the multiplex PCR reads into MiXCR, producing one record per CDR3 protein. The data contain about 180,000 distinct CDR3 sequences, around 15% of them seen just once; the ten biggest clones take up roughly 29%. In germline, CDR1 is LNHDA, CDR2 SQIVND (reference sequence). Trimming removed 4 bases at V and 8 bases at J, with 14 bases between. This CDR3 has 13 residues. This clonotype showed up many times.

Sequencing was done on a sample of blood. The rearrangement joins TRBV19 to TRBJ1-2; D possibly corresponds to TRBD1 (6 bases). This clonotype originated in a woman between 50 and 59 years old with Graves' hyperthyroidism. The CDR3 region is CASSTNRDSGYTF. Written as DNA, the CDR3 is TGTGCCAGTAGTACGAACAGGGATTCCGGCTACACCTTC.